The 21 T cell receptor beta chains presented below share a single source sample, sequenced in a study of glioma-infiltrating T cells after dendritic cell vaccination (dated by TCRdb to 2016 to 2017). The library was generated by the immunoSEQ multiplex PCR assay. TCRdb retrieved this table from immuneACCESS and kept in-frame rearrangements only. Not all clones are present; in checked studies, unresolved V genes account for under half, and no reason is known for the remainder. The sample yields under 100,000 clones; about 84% were counted once. The leading ten clones occupy under 3% of the sample. This material consisted of blood, taken before dendritic cell vaccination. These receptors originate from a human donor with glioblastoma.

The rearrangement links TRBV10-3 to TRBJ2-1; weak D call: TRBD1 (5 bases). Per germline, CDR1 ENHRY and CDR2 SYGVKD. The CDR3 loop spans 15 amino acids. Trimming removed 0 bases at V and 4 bases at J, with 10 bases between. CDR3 protein: CAISESSAGYNEQFF. The CDR3 region has the DNA TGTGCCATCAGTGAGTCTTCAGCAGGGTACAATGAGCAGTTCTTC.

This chain uses TRBV12-5 with TRBJ1-5, with TRBD1 as a possible D gene (5 bases). Trimming shortened V by 5 bases and J by 9 bases, and 11 bases separated the two germline ends. This CDR3 is built from 12 residues. Looked up from germline, CDR1 is LGHNT and CDR2 is FRNRAP. The CDR3 sequence: CASGLRGAPQHF. The CDR3 nucleotides are TGTGCTAGTGGTCTAAGGGGTGCGCCCCAGCATTTT.

The V call is TRBV5-3, the J call TRBJ1-5; D might be TRBD1 (6 bases). TRBV5-3 is recorded as an ORF, its role being uncertain. V was cut by 2 bases and J by 0 bases, with 15 bases left in between. This CDR3 spans 17 amino acids. The CDR3 nucleotides are TGTGCCAGAAGCTTCCCCGGACAGCGCCATAGCAATCAGCCCCAGCATTTT. Amino acid sequence: CARSFPGQRHSNQPQHF.

V is TRBV11-3 and J is TRBJ2-5; 7 nucleotides match TRBD2. Germline CDR1 SGHNT, CDR2 YENEEA. The CDR3 contains 16 residues. The trim removed 5 bases at V and 1 base at J, leaving 10 bases unmatched. The CDR3 reads CASSPGLRGTQETQYF. CDR3 nucleotides: TGTGCCAGCAGCCCGGGGTTGCGGGGGACCCAAGAGACCCAGTACTTC.

V usage is TRBV19 and J usage is TRBJ2-3, with D perhaps matching TRBD1 (5 bases). Germline V gene sequence: CDR1 LNHDA, CDR2 SQIVND (reference sequence). V gave up 4 bases and J gave up 0 bases, with 14 bases separating them. This CDR3 is built from 16 residues. CDR3 DNA: TGTGCCAGTAGTACTCTGGCGAGACAGAGCACAGATACGCAGTATTTT. The encoded protein is CASSTLARQSTDTQYF.

The chain has TRBV11-1 and TRBJ2-5; tentative D call: TRBD2 (6 bases). CDR3 length: 14 residues. The germline V and J ends were trimmed by 1 base and 4 bases, with 10 bases remaining between them. Germline CDR1 SGHAT, CDR2 FQDESV (reference sequence). The CDR3 DNA is TGTGCCAGCAGCTTAGGGCAGGGAGGAGAGACCCAGTACTTC. This codes for CASSLGQGGETQYF.

The chain employs TRBV6-1 and TRBJ1-1; D ambiguous. Germline loops: CDR1 MNHNS, CDR2 SASEGT. The CDR3 has 12 amino acids. V shed 6 bases and J shed 6 bases, with 11 bases lying between them. The chain's CDR3 is CASREGISEAFF. The CDR3 nucleotides are TGTGCCAGCAGAGAGGGAATCTCTGAAGCTTTCTTT.

CDR3: CASSQGTGKGEQYF. CDR3 DNA: TGCGCCAGCAGCCAAGGGACAGGGAAGGGCGAGCAGTACTTC. V usage is TRBV5-1 and J usage is TRBJ2-7, with 9 bases identical to TRBD1. After removal of 4 bases from V and 6 bases from J, the junction contained 8 bases not matched to a gene. Germline-derived CDR1 and CDR2 are SGHRS and YFSETQ. The CDR3 spans 14 residues.

This chain joins TRBV15 and TRBJ2-1; D not resolved. CDR1 and CDR2 from the germline V gene are LNHNV and YYDKDF (reference sequence). Between the trimmed V and J ends, which lost 5 bases and 9 bases, there was a span of 11 bases. CDR3 length: 12 residues. The CDR3 loop is CATSRTTSEQFF. The CDR3 DNA reads as TGTGCCACCAGCCGAACGACTTCTGAGCAGTTCTTC.

This chain connects TRBV5-1 to TRBJ2-7; 9 bases are a match to TRBD1. The CDR3 totals 16 residues. Trimming removed 2 bases from V and 5 bases from J; junction bases left unmatched: 11. From germline, CDR1 is SGHRS and CDR2 YFSETQ. CDR3 loop: CASSLPGTGTAHEQYF. The CDR3 DNA is TGCGCCAGCAGCTTACCCGGGACAGGGACCGCGCACGAGCAGTACTTC. Using reference TRBV5-1 and TRBJ2-7 for the parts outside the CDR3, the full variable domain is KAGVTQTPRYLIKTRGQQVTLSCSPISGHRSVSWYQQTPGQGLQFLFEYFSETQRNKGNFPGRFSGRQFSNSRSEMNVSTLELGDSALYLCASSLPGTGTAHEQYFGPGTRLTVT.

This clone turned up a few times. The rearrangement joins TRBV2 to TRBJ1-1; D not resolved. In germline, CDR1 is SNHLY, CDR2 FYNNEI. The V and J ends lost 2 bases and 10 bases respectively, with 11 bases between them. This CDR3 is 12 amino acids long. The chain's CDR3 is CASSERWEGAFF. CDR3 bases: TGTGCCAGCAGTGAACGATGGGAGGGAGCTTTCTTT.

V and J are TRBV7-2 and TRBJ2-1, with 9 positions matching TRBD1. The CDR3 has 16 amino acids. With V trimmed by 6 bases and J by 10 bases, 16 bases remained unmatched. Germline CDR1 SGHTA, CDR2 FQGNSA. CDR3 DNA: TGTGCCAGCAGTCGTTACCGGGACAGGGTGGGCGAGGAGCAGTTCTTC. It translates to CASSRYRDRVGEEQFF.

The V call is TRBV27, the J call TRBJ2-3; TRBD2 might be the D (5 bases). The CDR3 spans 15 residues. Germline CDR1 and CDR2: MNHEY and SMNVEV (reference sequence). The V end lost 8 bases, the J end lost 0 bases, and 15 bases lay between the germline ends. The CDR3 sequence is CASRWETGSTDTQYF. The CDR3 region has the DNA TGTGCCAGCCGATGGGAGACGGGCAGCACAGATACGCAGTATTTT.

The chain carries TRBV25-1 and TRBJ1-2; no firm D call. Trimming removed 3 bases at V and 5 bases at J, with 10 bases between. The CDR3 has 13 residues. CDR1 is MGHDK, CDR2 SYGVNS, per germline. CDR3 sequence: CASSEDGRYGYTF. CDR3 sequence (DNA): TGTGCCAGCAGTGAGGATGGGAGATATGGCTACACCTTC.

The rearrangement links TRBV18 to TRBJ1-5, with D possibly being TRBD1 (5 bases). Trimming took off 0 bases at V and 6 bases at J, with 12 bases between the two ends. The CDR3 runs 15 residues. Germline values: CDR1 KGHSH, CDR2 LQKENI. The CDR3 nucleotides are TGTGCCAGCTCACCACCGGGGCGCGGCGGTCAGCCCCAGCATTTT. Its protein is CASSPPGRGGQPQHF.

This clone was picked up a small number of times. V gene TRBV6-6 combines with J gene TRBJ1-2; 7 nucleotides align to TRBD1. V lost 0 bases, J lost 6 bases, and 1 base stayed unmatched. This CDR3 is 13 amino acids long. CDR1 MNHNY and CDR2 SVGAGI come from the germline V gene (reference sequence). CDR3 protein: CASSYSTGNGYTF. CDR3 sequence (DNA): TGTGCCAGCAGTTACTCGACAGGGAATGGCTACACCTTC.

CDR3 bases: TGTGCCAGCAAGGGACTGCCCGCCTACGAGCAGTACTTC. This translates into CASKGLPAYEQYF. V is TRBV6-1 and J is TRBJ2-7; possible D gene TRBD2, 6 bases. Trimming took off 7 bases at V and 2 bases at J, with 12 bases between the two ends. Germline values: CDR1 MNHNS, CDR2 SASEGT. The CDR3 sequence is 13 residues long.

The genes are TRBV19 and TRBJ2-6; TRBD2 might be the D (6 bases). Germline values: CDR1 LNHDA, CDR2 SQIVND (reference sequence). The CDR3 has 16 amino acids. Trimming left V 1 base short and J 4 bases short, with 11 bases between. CDR3: CASSIVGGSGANVLTF. As DNA, the CDR3 is TGTGCCAGTAGTATAGTAGGAGGGTCCGGGGCCAACGTCCTGACTTTC. The variable domain in full, completed from reference TRBV19 and TRBJ2-6, reads DGGITQSPKYLFRKEGQNVTLSCEQNLNHDAMYWYRQDPGQGLRLIYYSQIVNDFQKGDIAEGYSVSREKKESFPLTVTSAQKNPTAFYLCASSIVGGSGANVLTFGAGSRLTVL.

The genes are TRBV29-1 and TRBJ2-7; D possibly corresponds to TRBD1 (6 bases). CDR3 size: 13 residues. The V gene lost 2 bases and the J gene lost 4 bases, with 12 bases spanning the gap. CDR1 and CDR2 from the germline V gene are SQVTM and ANQGSEA. The CDR3 loop reads CSVEQGTPYEQYF. Here the CDR3 DNA reads TGCAGCGTTGAACAGGGGACCCCTTACGAGCAGTACTTC.

The genes are TRBV19 and TRBJ1-2, with TRBD1 matching over 9 bases. V trimming: 5 bases; J trimming: 5 bases; junction bases outside the gene matches: 15. The CDR3 is made up of 17 amino acids. Germline CDR1 reads LNHDA; CDR2 reads SQIVND (reference sequence). The chain's CDR3 is CASSVQGAAARRYGYTF. The CDR3 bases are TGTGCCAGTAGTGTACAGGGGGCCGCGGCTCGTAGGTATGGCTACACCTTC.

V and J are TRBV27 and TRBJ1-1, with a possible D match to TRBD1 (5 bases). Germline lookup yields CDR1 MNHEY and CDR2 SMNVEV (reference sequence). The CDR3 has 14 residues. Trimming stripped 3 bases from V and 0 bases from J, with 8 bases between. The CDR3 here is CASSFQGMNTEAFF. The CDR3 DNA reads TGTGCCAGCAGTTTTCAGGGCATGAACACTGAAGCTTTCTTT.